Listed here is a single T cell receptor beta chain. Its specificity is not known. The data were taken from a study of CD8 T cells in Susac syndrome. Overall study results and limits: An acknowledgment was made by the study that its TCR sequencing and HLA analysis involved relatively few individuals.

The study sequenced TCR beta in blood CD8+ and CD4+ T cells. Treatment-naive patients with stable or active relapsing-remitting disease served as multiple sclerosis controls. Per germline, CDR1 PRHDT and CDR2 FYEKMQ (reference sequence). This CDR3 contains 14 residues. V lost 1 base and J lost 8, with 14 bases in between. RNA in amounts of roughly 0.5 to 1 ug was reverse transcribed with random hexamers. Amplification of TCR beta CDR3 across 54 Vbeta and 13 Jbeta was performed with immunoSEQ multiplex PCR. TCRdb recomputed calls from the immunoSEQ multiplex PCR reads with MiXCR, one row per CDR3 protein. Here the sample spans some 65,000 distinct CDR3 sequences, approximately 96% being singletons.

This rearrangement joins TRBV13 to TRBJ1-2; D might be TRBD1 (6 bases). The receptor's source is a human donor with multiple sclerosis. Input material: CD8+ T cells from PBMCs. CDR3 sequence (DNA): TGTGCCAGCAGCTTAGTTCTGGGGGCGCAGGGCTACACCTTC. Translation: CASSLVLGAQGYTF.